Following are 24 T cell receptor beta chains from one sample sequenced in a study of blood T cell repertoires in COVID-19. The table came from immunoSEQ multiplex PCR; TCRdb's copy has only in-frame clones and leaves some out. The data contain a few hundred thousand clones, around four fifths of them singletons. Sequencing was performed on peripheral blood. The receptors shown here come from a man in his fifties or sixties with acute or convalescent COVID-19.

This clone was seen once. This chain uses TRBV5-4 with TRBJ1-2; maybe TRBD1 (6 bases). V lost 0 bases to trimming and J lost 2 bases, with 14 bases between them. The CDR3 is made up of 16 amino acids. Germline V CDR1 and CDR2: SGHNT, YYREEE (reference sequence). The chain's CDR3 is CASSLGGGQTNYGYTF. The CDR3 DNA reads TGTGCCAGCAGCTTGGGCGGAGGACAGACCAACTATGGCTACACCTTC.

The rearrangement joins TRBV5-1 to TRBJ2-5; no firm D call. The CDR3 loop spans 14 amino acids. The V and J ends lost 1 base and 5 bases respectively, with 12 bases between them. Per the germline V gene, CDR1 is SGHRS and CDR2 is YFSETQ. CDR3: CASSLSFGRETQYF. For the CDR3, the DNA is TGCGCCAGCAGCTTGTCCTTCGGTCGGGAGACCCAGTACTTC.

The V call is TRBV28, the J call TRBJ1-2; 9 positions agree with TRBD1. The germline V gene encodes CDR1 MDHEN and CDR2 SYDVKM. V shed 5 bases and J 4 bases; nucleotides not matched to a gene: 8. This CDR3 region has 15 residues. In DNA, the CDR3 is TGTGCCAGCAGTATCCGGACAGGGGCAATCTATGGCTACACCTTC. The encoded protein is CASSIRTGAIYGYTF.

This rearrangement joins TRBV9 to TRBJ1-1, with TRBD1 as a possible D gene (5 bases). CDR3 length: 16 amino acids. V lost 0 bases, J lost 0 bases, and 12 bases lay in between. From germline, CDR1 is SGDLS and CDR2 YYNGEE. CDR3 coding DNA: TGTGCCAGCAGCGTAGGATGGGGCCAGTTGAACACTGAAGCTTTCTTT. Encoded protein: CASSVGWGQLNTEAFF.

The chain has TRBV18 and TRBJ1-1; 7 bases align to TRBD1. The CDR3 covers 15 residues. V gave up 6 bases and J gave up 5 bases; unmatched junction bases: 12. Germline CDR1 KGHSH, CDR2 LQKENI. CDR3 sequence (DNA): TGTGCCAGCTCCTCTGAGGCAGGGGGAAGGACTGAAGCTTTCTTT. The encoded protein is CASSSEAGGRTEAFF.

This chain joins TRBV10-3 and TRBJ2-5; 7 positions agree with TRBD2. The germline V gene encodes CDR1 ENHRY and CDR2 SYGVKD. The ends lost 10 bases at V and 3 bases at J; junction bases unmatched: 8. The CDR3 loop spans 13 amino acids. CDR3 amino acids: CATSGREEETQYF. The CDR3 bases are TGTGCCACCTCAGGGAGGGAGGAAGAGACCCAGTACTTC.

The chain employs TRBV6-5 and TRBJ2-1; TRBD2 agrees at 9 bases. J lost 8 bases, V lost 6 bases, and 2 bases had no gene match. This CDR3 has 12 amino acids. In germline, CDR1 is MNHEY, CDR2 SVGAGI. The CDR3 reads CASRQRGDEQFF. The CDR3 DNA follows: TGTGCCAGCAGACAGCGGGGGGATGAGCAGTTCTTC.

The chain has TRBV5-1 and TRBJ2-7; TRBD2 matches at 11 bases. In germline, CDR1 is SGHRS, CDR2 YFSETQ. Germline trimming cut 2 bases from V and 2 bases from J; bases unmatched to any gene: 6. CDR3 size: 16 residues. CDR3 region: CASSLGTSGRPYEQYF. Written as DNA, the CDR3 is TGCGCCAGCAGCTTAGGGACTAGCGGACGGCCCTACGAGCAGTACTTC.

In DNA form, the CDR3 reads TGTGCCAGCAATTGGGACAGGGGGCATGAGCAGTACTTC. Translation gives CASNWDRGHEQYF. V is TRBV28 and J is TRBJ2-7; the match to TRBD1 covers 12 bases. Trimming cost V 7 bases and J 7 bases; bases outside gene matches: 5. Germline V gene sequence: CDR1 MDHEN, CDR2 SYDVKM. There are 13 residues in the CDR3.

The J gene is TRBJ2-5, the V gene TRBV18; 9 bases agree with TRBD1. The trim removed 6 bases at V and 1 base at J, leaving 6 bases unmatched. Per germline, CDR1 KGHSH and CDR2 LQKENI. This CDR3 is 15 amino acids long. CDR3 DNA sequence: TGTGCCAGCTCCCCCGGGACAGGGTTCCAAGAGACCCAGTACTTC. Protein: CASSPGTGFQETQYF. Together with reference TRBV18 and TRBJ2-5, the CDR3 gives the full variable domain: NAGVMQNPRHLVRRRGQEARLRCSPMKGHSHVYWYRQLPEEGLKFMVYLQKENIIDESGMPKERFSAEFPKEGPSILRIQQVVRGDSAAYFCASSPGTGFQETQYFGPGTRLLVL.

The chain has TRBV7-2 and TRBJ2-7; 7 bases line up with TRBD2. The CDR3 is made up of 15 amino acids. After removal of 1 base from V and 3 bases from J, the junction contained 6 bases not matched to a gene. Germline-derived CDR1 and CDR2 are SGHTA and FQGNSA. The CDR3 bases are TGTGCCAGCAGCTTAGGGGGGGGAACGGGCTACGAGCAGTACTTC. This gives the protein CASSLGGGTGYEQYF.

V gene TRBV7-3 combines with J gene TRBJ2-7; 12 bases agree with TRBD2. CDR1 SGHTA and CDR2 FQGTGA come from the germline V gene. The length of the CDR3 is 18 residues. V was clipped by 2 bases and J by 0 bases; unmatched bases: 8. This CDR3 is CASSLSGLAGPSSYEQYF. CDR3 DNA: TGTGCCAGCAGCTTATCCGGACTAGCGGGGCCGTCCTCCTACGAGCAGTACTTC.

This sequence joins TRBV6-5 and TRBJ1-5; 7 nucleotides align to TRBD1. Per the germline V gene, CDR1 is MNHEY and CDR2 is SVGAGI. The CDR3 has 16 amino acids. V shed 4 bases, J shed 11 bases, and the junction held 17 bases outside the gene matches. DNA of the CDR3: TGTGCCAGCAGTTCGGGACAGAGGATTCCTGGGGAATCCCAGCATTTT. This sequence encodes CASSSGQRIPGESQHF.

The chain employs TRBV28 and TRBJ2-7; 7 nucleotides align to TRBD1. The length of the CDR3 is 13 residues. V lost 6 bases and J lost 8; bases outside the gene matches: 10. Germline loops: CDR1 MDHEN, CDR2 SYDVKM. CDR3 nucleotide sequence: TGTGCCAGCAGGACGGAACAGGGGTTCAAGCAGTACTTC. Protein product: CASRTEQGFKQYF.

The rearrangement uses TRBV6-2 or TRBV6-3 and TRBJ2-1, with 11 bases matching TRBD2. The CDR3 contains 17 residues. Germline V gene data show CDR1 as MNHEY and CDR2 as SVGEGT. After removal of 4 bases from V and 7 bases from J, the junction contained 12 bases not matched to a gene. CDR3 region: CASSSYELAGAGNEQFF. The CDR3, as DNA: TGTGCCAGCAGTTCCTACGAACTAGCGGGAGCCGGGAATGAGCAGTTCTTC.

The chain combines TRBV18 with TRBJ2-1; tentatively, D is TRBD2 (6 bases). Per the germline V gene, CDR1 is KGHSH and CDR2 is LQKENI. The ends were cut back, 3 bases at V and 12 bases at J, with 15 bases in the middle. The CDR3 is 13 residues long. The CDR3 nucleotides are TGTGCCAGCTCACCTGGCGGGGATCTGGGGCAGTTCTTC. As protein: CASSPGGDLGQFF. Complete variable domain (other parts from reference TRBV18 and TRBJ2-1): NAGVMQNPRHLVRRRGQEARLRCSPMKGHSHVYWYRQLPEEGLKFMVYLQKENIIDESGMPKERFSAEFPKEGPSILRIQQVVRGDSAAYFCASSPGGDLGQFFGPGTRLTVL.

This rearrangement joins TRBV18 to TRBJ2-1; D is unclear. Trimming cost V 1 base and J 4 bases, with 11 bases left between them. The length of the CDR3 is 15 residues. The germline V gene encodes CDR1 KGHSH and CDR2 LQKENI. In nucleotides, the CDR3 is TGTGCCAGCTCACCACTTGCTAGTCAATACAATGAGCAGTTCTTC. Protein product: CASSPLASQYNEQFF.

This clone was recorded a few times. This chain joins TRBV5-1 and TRBJ1-2; 8 nucleotides agree with TRBD1. The CDR3 consists of 13 residues. Germline V CDR1 and CDR2: SGHRS, YFSETQ. J was trimmed by 6 bases and V by 0 bases; bases with no gene match: 1. The CDR3 protein is CASSLGQGHGYTF. CDR3 in DNA: TGCGCCAGCAGCTTGGGACAGGGGCATGGCTACACCTTC.

The chain couples TRBV19 to TRBJ2-3; TRBD2 matches 9 bases. The CDR3 has 18 amino acids. Trimming removed 3 bases from V and 1 base from J; junction bases left unmatched: 11. Germline CDR1 LNHDA, CDR2 SQIVND (reference sequence). The CDR3 DNA reads TGTGCCAGTAGTATGAGAGTCGGCGGGAGGGCCCGCACAGATACGCAGTATTTT. Translated: CASSMRVGGRARTDTQYF.

The CDR3 sequence is CASSSRTGPTDTQYF. In nucleotides, the CDR3 is TGTGCCAGCAGCTCCCGGACAGGGCCCACAGATACGCAGTATTTT. The chain couples TRBV13 to TRBJ2-3; 8 bases align to TRBD1. Germline values: CDR1 PRHDT, CDR2 FYEKMQ (reference sequence). V was pared by 4 bases and J by 2 bases, with 5 bases of the junction left unmatched. The length of the CDR3 is 15 residues. The full variable domain, rest sourced from reference TRBV13 and TRBJ2-3, is AAGVIQSPRHLIKEKRETATLKCYPIPRHDTVYWYQQGPGQDPQFLISFYEKMQSDKGSIPDRFSAQQFSDYHSELNMSSLELGDSALYFCASSSRTGPTDTQYFGPGTRLTVL.

This chain connects TRBV4-2 to TRBJ2-7, with 16 positions matching TRBD2. CDR1 and CDR2 (germline): LGHNA, YNFKEQ. The trim removed 1 base at V and 7 bases at J, leaving 7 bases unmatched. CDR3 length equals 17 residues. The CDR3 protein is CASSQVEGLAGGQEQYF. The CDR3 DNA follows: TGTGCCAGCAGCCAAGTTGAGGGACTAGCGGGGGGGCAAGAGCAGTACTTC.

The chain joins TRBV27 to TRBJ1-5, with 7 bases that match TRBD1. This CDR3 comprises 20 residues. The J segment lost 0 bases and the V segment lost 5 bases, leaving 19 bases of the junction unmatched. The V gene's germline CDR1 is MNHEY and CDR2 SMNVEV (reference sequence). CDR3 in amino acids: CASSPFDRAYISYSNQPQHF. Written as DNA, the CDR3 is TGTGCCAGCAGTCCCTTCGACAGGGCCTACATTAGTTATAGCAATCAGCCCCAGCATTTT.

The J gene is TRBJ1-3, the V gene TRBV4-1, with D tentatively TRBD1 (5 bases). Trimming left V 4 bases short and J 4 bases short, with 14 bases between. The CDR3 is made up of 15 amino acids. Germline V gene lookup returns CDR1 MGHRA and CDR2 YSYEKL. DNA of the CDR3: TGCGCCAGCAGCCCCCGGACATCTCAGGGAAACACCATATATTTT. The encoded protein is CASSPRTSQGNTIYF.

The chain recombines TRBV7-9 with TRBJ2-3; possible D gene TRBD2, 6 bases. Germline CDR1 SEHNR, CDR2 FQNEAQ (reference sequence). This CDR3 contains 15 residues. V lost 5 bases, J lost 0 bases, and 12 bases lay in between. For the CDR3, the DNA is TGTGCCAGCAGCGCCGGGGGACGAAGCACAGATACGCAGTATTTT. Translating gives CASSAGGRSTDTQYF.